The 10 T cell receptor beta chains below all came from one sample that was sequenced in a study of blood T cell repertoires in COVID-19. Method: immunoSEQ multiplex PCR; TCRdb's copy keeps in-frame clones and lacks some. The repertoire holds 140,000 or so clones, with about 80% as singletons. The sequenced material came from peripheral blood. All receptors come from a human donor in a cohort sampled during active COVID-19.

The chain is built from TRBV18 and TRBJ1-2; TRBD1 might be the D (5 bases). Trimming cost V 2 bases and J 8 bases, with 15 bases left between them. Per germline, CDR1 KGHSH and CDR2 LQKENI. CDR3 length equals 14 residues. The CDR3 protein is CASSPDQGVSGYTF. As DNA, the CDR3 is TGTGCCAGCTCACCAGATCAGGGCGTAAGCGGCTACACCTTC.

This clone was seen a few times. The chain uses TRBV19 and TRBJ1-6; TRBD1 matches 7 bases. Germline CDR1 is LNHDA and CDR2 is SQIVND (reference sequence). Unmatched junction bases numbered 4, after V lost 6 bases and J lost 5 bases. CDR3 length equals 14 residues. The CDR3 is CASRITGDNSPLHF. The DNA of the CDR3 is TGTGCCAGTAGGATCACAGGGGATAATTCACCCCTCCACTTT.

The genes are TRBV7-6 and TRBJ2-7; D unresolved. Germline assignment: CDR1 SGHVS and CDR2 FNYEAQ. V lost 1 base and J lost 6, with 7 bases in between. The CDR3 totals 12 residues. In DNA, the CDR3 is TGTGCCAGCAGCTTAGACTTCATCGAGCAGTACTTC. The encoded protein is CASSLDFIEQYF.

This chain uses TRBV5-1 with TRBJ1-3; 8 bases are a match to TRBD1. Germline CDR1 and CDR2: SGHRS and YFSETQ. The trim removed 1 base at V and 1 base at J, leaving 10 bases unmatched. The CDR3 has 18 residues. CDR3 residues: CASSLSAGGRRSGNTIYF. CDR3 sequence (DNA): TGCGCCAGCAGCTTGTCGGCAGGGGGCAGAAGGTCTGGAAACACCATATATTTT.

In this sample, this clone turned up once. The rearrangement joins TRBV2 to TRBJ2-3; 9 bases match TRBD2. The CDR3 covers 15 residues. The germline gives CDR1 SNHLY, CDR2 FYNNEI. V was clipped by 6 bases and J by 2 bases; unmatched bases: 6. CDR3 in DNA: TGTGCCAGCAGCCCGGGACTAGCCCTCACAGATACGCAGTATTTT. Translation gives CASSPGLALTDTQYF. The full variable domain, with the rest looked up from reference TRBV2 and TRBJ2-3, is EPEVTQTPSHQVTQMGQEVILRCVPISNHLYFYWYRQILGQKVEFLVSFYNNEISEKSEIFDDQFSVERPDGSNFTLKIRSTKLEDSAMYFCASSPGLALTDTQYFGPGTRLTVL.

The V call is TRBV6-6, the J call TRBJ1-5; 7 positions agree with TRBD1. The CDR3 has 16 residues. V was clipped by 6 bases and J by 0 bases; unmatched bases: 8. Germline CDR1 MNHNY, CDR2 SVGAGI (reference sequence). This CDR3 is CASRDRVSNSNQPQHF. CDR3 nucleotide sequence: TGTGCCAGCAGAGACAGGGTTTCGAATAGCAATCAGCCCCAGCATTTT.

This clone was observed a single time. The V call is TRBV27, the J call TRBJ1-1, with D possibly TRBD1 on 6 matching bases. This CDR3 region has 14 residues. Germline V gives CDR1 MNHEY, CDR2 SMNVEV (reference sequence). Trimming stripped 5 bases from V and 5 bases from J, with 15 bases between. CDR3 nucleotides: TGTGCCAGCAGTGACAGGTTTTTGAGTACTGAAGCTTTCTTT. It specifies CASSDRFLSTEAFF.

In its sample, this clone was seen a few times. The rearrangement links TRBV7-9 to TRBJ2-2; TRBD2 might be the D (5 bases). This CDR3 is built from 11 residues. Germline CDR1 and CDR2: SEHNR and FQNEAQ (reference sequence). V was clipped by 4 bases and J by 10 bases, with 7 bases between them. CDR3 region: CASSSREELFF. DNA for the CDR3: TGTGCCAGCAGCTCCCGGGAGGAGCTGTTTTTT.

CDR3 sequence: CASTTRDRRNTGELFF. In DNA form, the CDR3 reads TGTGCCAGCACTACCCGGGACAGGAGGAACACCGGGGAGCTGTTTTTT. The chain is built from TRBV5-6 and TRBJ2-2; 8 positions match TRBD1. This CDR3 is built from 16 residues. V gave up 6 bases and J gave up 1 base; unmatched junction bases: 8. Per the germline V gene, CDR1 is SGHDT and CDR2 is YYEEEE.

This chain's CDR3 is CASSLGVGGAVGTDTQYF. DNA of the CDR3: TGTGCCAGCAGCTTAGGTGTAGGGGGCGCGGTGGGCACAGATACGCAGTATTTT. The chain has TRBV7-2 and TRBJ2-3, with 7 bases fitting TRBD1. V shed 1 base and J 1 base; nucleotides not matched to a gene: 11. CDR3 length: 18 residues. The germline CDR1 and CDR2 sequences are SGHTA and FQGNSA.